Given below is one TCR beta chain in context. It lacks a known antigen. Base qualities were left out, and no much larger clone turns up one base away. TCRbeta CDR3 regions were amplified from genomic DNA by means of the immunoSEQ Assay, a bias-controlled multiplex PCR. For the original study's pipeline: Within the assay, amplification of reference gene primers was used to estimate how many nucleated cells each sample contained. To quantify the absolute abundance of each unique TCRbeta CDR3 rearrangement, sequence reads were collapsed and filtered. For each sample, productive Simpson clonality was calculated as the square root of Simpson's diversity index over productive rearrangements. In its TCRdb copy, this immuneACCESS table keeps in-frame sequences only and misses some clones. Where compared with another copy, unresolved V genes explain less than half of these, and the others have no known cause. That table is the source of V, J and clone size, and D and trimming were worked out from the DNA. This sample comprises almost 250,000 clones, about 89% of them detected only once. The ten largest clones represent 3.5% to 5% of the sample.

From the cysteine through the phenylalanine, the CDR3 covers 13 amino acids. The only DNA kept is the CDR3, 39 bases in frame from the first base. The germline V gene (reference sequence) yields GTSNPN for CDR1 and SVGIG for CDR2. V has 4 bases trimmed and J has 7 bases trimmed; junction bases matching no gene number 2. Participants in the prospective study were aged 18 to 89 years, lived in some 24 United States geographic areas, and enrolled through a virtual design. In the prospective study, participants were assigned to cohorts based on the clinical history participants reported in a screening survey and a study questionnaire. ImmuneRACE Cohort 3 recovered participants were defined by two consecutive negative NP/OP PCR tests, healthcare professional clearance, or symptom resolution. Mobile phlebotomists in the prospective study collected whole blood, serum and a nasopharyngeal or oropharyngeal swab from every participant. Over an approximately 2-month period, participants in the prospective study had the option of providing additional blood draws and questionnaires. Before DNA extraction, blood samples from the prospective study were shipped at room temperature or frozen.

The sample originates from a study of blood T cell repertoires in COVID-19 (dated by TCRdb to about 2020). Concerning the study at large: Collaborator samples came from the United States, Italy and Spain and covered acute and convalescent phases of COVID-19. Samples came from the ongoing ImmuneRACE study (first 160 participants) plus 1,254 subjects from 6 global collaborators. Where available, HLA class I and class II types were taken from metadata supplied by the sample provider and were not determined by assay-based typing. Subjects who had been exposed to COVID-19, were actively infected with it, or had recovered from it provided the deeply sampled blood TCRbeta repertoires that made up the dataset. A freely available public database, intended as a resource for researchers studying the immune response to SARS-CoV-2, is where the repertoires were released. The material from the prospective study consisted of cDNA or gDNA derived from T cells, B-cell-depleted T cells, or PBMCs. Nearly every sample came with metadata listing a de-identified subject ID, COVID-19 status, age in years and sex. What the study reported, not specific to this receptor: Clinical and demographic metadata were provided uncurated, with the amount varying by source and participant.

The source is a woman aged 30 to 39 who had recovered from COVID-19. The sample consisted of PBMCs or T cells enriched from blood (not recorded which). Recombination connected TRBV30 to TRBJ1-6, with 9 middle bases fitting TRBD1. The CDR3 region reads CAWKDRGNSPLHF. In nucleotides, the sequence is TGTGCCTGGAAGGACAGGGGAAATTCACCCCTCCACTTT.